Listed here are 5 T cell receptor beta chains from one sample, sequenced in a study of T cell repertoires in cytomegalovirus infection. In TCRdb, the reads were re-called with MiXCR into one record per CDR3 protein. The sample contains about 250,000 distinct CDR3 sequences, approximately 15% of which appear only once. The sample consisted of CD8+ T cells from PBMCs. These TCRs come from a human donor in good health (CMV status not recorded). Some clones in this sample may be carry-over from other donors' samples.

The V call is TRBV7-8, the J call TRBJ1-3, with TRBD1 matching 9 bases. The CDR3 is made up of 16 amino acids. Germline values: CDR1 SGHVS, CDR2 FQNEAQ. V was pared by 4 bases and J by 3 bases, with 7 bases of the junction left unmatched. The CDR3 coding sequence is TGTGCCAGCAGCTCCCGGACAGGGGAAGTTGGAAACACCATATATTTT. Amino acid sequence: CASSSRTGEVGNTIYF.

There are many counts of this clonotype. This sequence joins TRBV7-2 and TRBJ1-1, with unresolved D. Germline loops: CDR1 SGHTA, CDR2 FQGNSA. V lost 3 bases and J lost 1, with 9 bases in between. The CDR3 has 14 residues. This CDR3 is CASSFPGKNTEAFF. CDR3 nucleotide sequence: TGTGCCAGCAGCTTCCCCGGGAAGAACACTGAAGCTTTCTTT. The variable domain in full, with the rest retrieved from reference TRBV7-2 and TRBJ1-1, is GAGVSQSPSNKVTEKGKDVELRCDPISGHTALYWYRQSLGQGLEFLIYFQGNSAPDKSGLPSDRFSAERTGGSVSTLTIQRTQQEDSAVYLCASSFPGKNTEAFFGQGTRLTVV.

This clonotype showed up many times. The CDR3 coding sequence is TGTGCCAGCAGCCCATCCCGCGGGACAGGGTATATGGACACCGGGGAGCTGTTTTTT. Its protein is CASSPSRGTGYMDTGELFF. V and J are TRBV7-8 and TRBJ2-2; 9 bases line up with TRBD1. The junction had 16 bases not matched to a gene; V was cut back by 5 bases and J by 3 bases. CDR1 is SGHVS and CDR2 is FQNEAQ in the germline V gene. The CDR3 has 19 residues.

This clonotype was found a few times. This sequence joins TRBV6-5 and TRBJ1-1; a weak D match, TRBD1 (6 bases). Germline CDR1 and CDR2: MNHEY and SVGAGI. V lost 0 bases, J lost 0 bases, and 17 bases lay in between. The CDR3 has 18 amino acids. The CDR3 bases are TGTGCCAGCAGTTACTCGACAGGAGGCCTGGGAATGAACACTGAAGCTTTCTTT. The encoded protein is CASSYSTGGLGMNTEAFF.

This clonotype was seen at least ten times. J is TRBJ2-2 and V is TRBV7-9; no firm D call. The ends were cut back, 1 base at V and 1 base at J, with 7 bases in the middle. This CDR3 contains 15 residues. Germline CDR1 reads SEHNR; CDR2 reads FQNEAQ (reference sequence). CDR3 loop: CASSLVPVNTGELFF. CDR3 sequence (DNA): TGTGCCAGCAGCTTAGTCCCAGTGAACACCGGGGAGCTGTTTTTT.